This T cell receptor (beta chain) appears in the sequencing data of a study of identical twins (dated by TCRdb to about 2016). In the study overall: To test whether fetal clonotypes persist, this study deep-sequenced TCR alpha and beta repertoires from monozygotic twins, from unrelated adults of various ages, and from cord blood. Replicate twin experiments were performed at different times using different library preparation protocols to rule out contamination.

Overall results and qualifications from the work: Excess twin sharing in beta out-of-frame sequences was weaker because fewer shared sequences lowered the signal-to-noise ratio. Because the same donors could not be followed over many years, the conclusions depended on cross-sectional statistical analysis. Zero-insertion analyses could be partly confounded by invariant T cells such as MAIT and iNKT, although diverse VJ usage argued against such confounding for most clonotypes. Out-of-frame TCR alpha sequences shared between twins showed an excess of low generation-probability sequences compared with coincidental sharing between unrelated individuals. Abundant cord blood beta clonotypes carried fewer insertions; young adult naive repertoires showed a weaker similar trend, while memory repertoires showed none. Recombination models systematically underestimated out-of-frame TCR alpha sharing in monozygotic twins but agreed with sharing between unrelated individuals.

This clonotype was observed a few times. The antigen it binds to is not known. Base qualities were left out, and no much larger clone turns up one base away. Every donor in the study was a healthy Caucasian. The twin cohort comprised three pairs of female monozygotic twins, all aged roughly 18 to 30 years. Peripheral blood mononuclear cells were used as the source from which RNA for TCR libraries was isolated. Receptor amplification or capture employed 5' RACE. Sequencer: Illumina HiSeq 2000. A universal primer binding site was added through template switching, and the final cDNA carried a unique molecular identifier so that TCR cDNA molecules could be counted accurately. Specific primers in the conserved constant-segment region were used to synthesize first-strand cDNA for TCR alpha and beta chains. Each cDNA library was double barcoded, with a SMART-Mk sample barcode plus Illumina barcodes, to control for contamination. TruSeq adapter sequences and Illumina sample barcodes were added in two successive PCR steps. Sequencing of the TCR alpha and beta cDNA libraries was done on the Illumina HiSeq platform using custom primers. The published analysis was carried out like this. MiGEC processed the raw reads to extract unique molecular identifiers, while MiXCR was used to determine the CDR3 positions. Recombination models were inferred per individual with the repgenHMM and IGoR tools using an EM algorithm. Shared clonotypes were analyzed with the tcR package in R, and sharing was normalized by the product of cloneset sizes. To study raw recombination free of thymic and clonal selection effects, out-of-frame nonproductive sequences were analyzed. The public reads were quality trimmed at Q25 with fastp and then assembled into clones with MiXCR by TCRdb, keeping productive beta chains. CDR3 protein duplicates are merged, each entry listing the most common genes and DNA. TCRdb assigned the V and J calls; the authors' analysis was not used. Here the sample has roughly 570,000 distinct CDR3 sequences; just under 10% occur a single time. The top ten clones comprise around 3.2% of the sample.

These same records also appear under a second study, on yellow fever vaccine responses in identical twins. Taken from the second paper: According to the authors, the vaccine-induced T cell response in identical twins seemed to be partly convergent and partly specific to each individual. Focusing on identical twins, the study followed the T cell clones that responded to the vaccine, and did so with precision.

Sequences were obtained from PBMCs. The sequence was obtained from a woman between 18 and 29 years old in good health.

This receptor carries the CDR3 CASSQGAGSAGELFF. The nucleotide sequence is given as TGTGCCAGCAGCCAAGGGGCAGGGTCGGCCGGGGAGCTGTTTTTT. The chain employs TRBV3-1 and TRBJ2-2; TRBD1 could be the D gene, as 5 bases match. V is pared back by 1 base and J by 6 bases, with 12 bases lying between the germline termini. CDR1 and CDR2 are drawn from the germline V gene (reference sequence): LGHDT, YNNKEL. The cysteine opens and the phenylalanine closes a CDR3 of 15 amino acids. Kept here is only the CDR3 DNA, which spans 45 bases and is read in frame from base 1. With all but the CDR3 taken from the reference TRBV3-1 and TRBJ2-2 genes, the full variable domain is: DTAVSQTPKYLVTQMGNDKSIKCEQNLGHDTMYWYKQDSKKFLKIMFSYNNKELIINETVPNRFSPKSPDKAHLNLHINSLELGDSAVYFCASSQGAGSAGELFFGEGSRLTVL.